This TCR beta chain was observed in a study of T-cell memory formation after mild COVID-19. Whole-study findings and limits: Among contracting clones, CD4+ were mainly CM/EM and CD8+ enriched in EMRA. Day 15 to 85 contracting clones showed balanced CD4/CD8; later expanders leaned CD4+.

Details on this clonotype: Its specificity is not known.

TCRdb ran MiXCR on the 5' RACE reads and lists one entry per CDR3 protein. The data show tens of thousands of distinct CDR3 sequences, approximately 7.6% seen once. The CDR3 is made up of 15 amino acids. V was cut by 4 bases and J by 0 bases, with 13 bases left in between. CDR1 and CDR2 from the germline V gene are SGHNT and YYREEE (reference sequence). The chain has TRBV5-4 and TRBJ1-2; perhaps TRBD1 as D (5 bases). Sequencing used PBMCs or a T cell subset sorted from them (not recorded which). The TCR sequence derives from a man aged 18 to 30 who had mild COVID-19 (a few samples of this study predate the infection). Cell type and time point are not known. CDR3: CASSLAGGANYGYTF. The DNA for the CDR3 is TGTGCCAGCAGCCTCGCGGGGGGGGCTAACTATGGCTACACCTTC.